Listed below are T cell receptor beta chains from one sample, sequenced in a study of T cells in Graves' hyperthyroidism and ophthalmopathy. TCRdb independently ran MiXCR on the multiplex PCR reads; one entry per CDR3 protein. The sample carries roughly 290,000 distinct CDR3 sequences, about 15% recorded once. Source material: blood. The receptors here all came from a woman aged 55-70 years with Graves' ophthalmopathy. The conserved cysteine and the conserved F or W are not part of the CDR3 here. Each record gives: V gene, J gene, CDR3 protein.

V: TRBV6-2/TRBV6-3
J: TRBJ1-4
CDR3: ASSVQGFLNEKLF

V: TRBV20-1
J: TRBJ2-5
CDR3: SAVPTSGGARETQY

V: TRBV14
J: TRBJ2-2
CDR3: ASSSPQGSPLPNTGELF

V: TRBV10-3
J: TRBJ2-2
CDR3: AISESDRTGELF

V: TRBV12-5
J: TRBJ1-6
CDR3: ASGFITQGNYNSPLH

V: TRBV7-2
J: TRBJ1-4
CDR3: ASSSGTGSEKLF

V: TRBV4-2
J: TRBJ1-6
CDR3: ASSQAGTGAPGSPLH

V: TRBV12-3/TRBV12-4
J: TRBJ2-5
CDR3: ASSLQREGGETQY

V: TRBV3-1
J: TRBJ1-1
CDR3: ASSQVGANTEAF

V: TRBV12-3/TRBV12-4
J: TRBJ1-1
CDR3: ASSFSGTEAF

V: TRBV7-9
J: TRBJ1-5
CDR3: ASSLEGGWNQPQH

V: TRBV27
J: TRBJ1-4
CDR3: ASSSVGTNEKLF

V: TRBV2
J: TRBJ2-7
CDR3: ASGVGGSRNEQY

V: TRBV20-1
J: TRBJ2-7
CDR3: SARVGGSYEQY

V: TRBV19
J: TRBJ2-7
CDR3: ASSSQTNYEQY

V: TRBV7-2
J: TRBJ2-5
CDR3: ASSLLYQETQY

V: TRBV10-2
J: TRBJ1-4
CDR3: ASSELTGSTNEKLF

V: TRBV5-4
J: TRBJ2-5
CDR3: ASSSKQGYQETQY

V: TRBV6-1
J: TRBJ2-7
CDR3: ASSEPWDGSVYEQY

V: TRBV20-1
J: TRBJ2-7
CDR3: SAREWRPPSYEQY

V: TRBV20-1
J: TRBJ1-2
CDR3: SARDALTSAGYT

V: TRBV19
J: TRBJ2-1
CDR3: AQSRAGVDEQF

V: TRBV18
J: TRBJ2-7
CDR3: ASSARLDEQY

V: TRBV5-5
J: TRBJ1-5
CDR3: ASSSTGRNQPQH

V: TRBV7-8
J: TRBJ2-7
CDR3: ASSLRASGSNEQY

V: TRBV9
J: TRBJ1-2
CDR3: ASSVDASYGYT

V: TRBV4-3
J: TRBJ2-7
CDR3: ASSQVWWGVYTYEQY

V: TRBV5-5
J: TRBJ2-3
CDR3: ASSSRQGTTDTQY

V: TRBV27
J: TRBJ2-4
CDR3: ASSSAEHGKNIQY

V: TRBV9
J: TRBJ1-1
CDR3: ASSVDPAGATEAF

V: TRBV28
J: TRBJ1-2
CDR3: ASSRQGAVYT

V: TRBV29-1
J: TRBJ2-3
CDR3: SVRGLAGEPDTQY

V: TRBV2
J: TRBJ1-4
CDR3: ASSDSGHLELF

V: TRBV10-3
J: TRBJ1-1
CDR3: AISPGDSMNTEAF

V: TRBV6-1
J: TRBJ2-1
CDR3: ASRLDGYNEQF

V: TRBV24-1
J: TRBJ1-5
CDR3: ATSAPGQGNQPQH

V: TRBV20-1
J: TRBJ1-5
CDR3: SARDAADFSSNQPQH

V: TRBV6-5
J: TRBJ1-2
CDR3: ASSYSLTGSYGYT